This T cell receptor beta chain is from a study of cytomegalovirus exposure and HLA in healthy donors (TCRdb year 2017). Regarding the study in general: In an earlier analysis of several hundred of the donors, 276 Gb of sequence data and 90 million to 130 million unique TCR beta sequences from roughly 190 million T cells were reported. Approximately 330 gigabases of sequencing data and 70 million to 100 million unique TCR sequences made up an early release that covered 640 HLA-typed donors. The genetic ancestry cluster associated with self-reported Caucasian donors included 81% of the roughly 360 genotyped donors. The aim of the study was to test whether cataloging public T cell receptors could identify signatures of past pathogen exposure. The study used immunosequencing to profile the T cell repertoires of several hundred subjects and linked those repertoires to cytomegalovirus serostatus. Along with the approximately 700-subject first cohort, a separate validation cohort of about 110 different subjects was used. To predict cytomegalovirus infection status, the study combined high-throughput TCR immunosequencing, statistical association of individual TCRs with disease status, and machine learning. A later analysis re-analyzed previously published TCR beta repertoires from approximately 670 donors and added high-resolution HLA genotyping to study TCR occurrence patterns. The later analysis used no new phenotypic data to find candidate immune exposures, relying instead on TCR beta sequences and their occurrence across donors. To decide whether each TCR beta V gene segment behaved as functional or pseudogenic, an earlier analysis of approximately 600 of the donors relied on high-throughput TCR beta sequencing. Alongside the repertoire data, information on donor age, sex, ethnicity and CMV serostatus was compiled. Genome-wide SNP genotypes for about three fifths of the roughly 700 donors were used in a later genetic analysis, which treated that subset as a discovery cohort. All discovery cohort repertoires had been generated using a single sequencing platform. HLA typing included class I and class II loci at four-digit resolution. The number of donors typed differed by locus, with about 629-630 for A, B, C, DRB1 and DQB1, around 500 for DQA1, 606 for DPA1, and some 440 for DPB1. A handful of DR-DQ haplotypes were handled as single units for association and clustering because linkage in the cohort was strong. Among under 450 genotyped donors of the cohort, an average of roughly 240,000 unique TCR beta nucleotide sequences were sequenced per donor, about a sixth of them non-productive.

The cohort was made up of approximately 700 healthy bone marrow donors. At the time of sampling, all cohort members were nominally healthy, though unrecorded immune exposures were likely present. The donor tested CMV seronegative and was one of the 352 seronegative cohort members. A peripheral blood sample was collected from each donor, and TCR beta sequencing was performed on peripheral blood mononuclear cells. Genomic DNA was extracted from the blood cell samples with the Qiagen DNeasy Blood Extraction Kit. The CDR3 has 15 amino acids, counting the end cysteine and phenylalanine. Only the CDR3 portion is preserved as DNA: 45 bases, with reading frame beginning at the first base. Here V drops 5 bases and J drops 6 bases, and the junction holds 7 bases not matched to any gene. CDR1 and CDR2, per the germline V gene, are SGHTA and FQGNSA. Receptor amplification or capture employed the immunoSEQ multiplex PCR assay. The multiplex PCR relied on a mix of 60 forward primers for TCR Vbeta segments and 13 reverse primers for TCR Jbeta segments. A multiplex PCR assay on genomic DNA amplified the CDR3 region of rearranged TCR beta genes. On the Illumina HiSeq System, the amplified TCR beta libraries were sequenced as 87-base-pair reads. In the original analysis: A later analysis tallied some 79 million unique TCR beta chains across the 700 or so repertoires, and around 9.9 million of those chains were shared by two or more donors. Raw reads were error-corrected and collapsed into unique sequences by a nearest-neighbor algorithm in which closely related sequences were merged to remove PCR and sequencing errors. To assign V, D and J gene segments, CDR3 sequences were aligned to IMGT reference sequences. For a sequence to be retained, at least a six-nucleotide match to both a V gene segment and a J gene segment was required. A rearrangement was called productive if the CDR3 had no stop codons and remained in frame with V and J, and every other rearrangement was called non-productive. CDR3 was defined by IMGT convention, running from the second conserved V-encoded cysteine to the conserved J-encoded phenylalanine. Sequences without an unambiguous match to a single V gene segment were excluded from the earlier analysis of 450 to 750 of the donors. In an earlier analysis of 500 to 750 of the donors, V segments were called functional above 56.7% productive rearrangements and were called segregating when the between-donor standard deviation exceeded 5%. A statistical classification framework was built for diagnosing cytomegalovirus status from the catalog of TCR beta chain sequences. V and J gene assignment, in a later analysis, came from comparing TCR nucleotide sequences with IMGT/GENE-DB human TR gene sequences. The TCRdist pipeline was used in a later analysis to assign CDR3 sequences and most-parsimonious VDJ recombination scenarios. In a later analysis, every TCR beta chain was defined by the combination of its CDR3 amino acid sequence and its V-gene family, and reads without a unique V-gene family were dropped. To address suspected cross-contamination and a sequencing artifact, a later analysis removed a few hundred highly shared, low-generation-probability nucleotide sequences. In a later analysis, a clonal expansion index for each public chain was calculated from normalized within-repertoire ranks of inferred template counts. In a later analysis, generation probabilities were computed using a VDJ recombination model fitted to out-of-frame rearrangements, and the results were checked against IGoR. In a later analysis, hypergeometric tests were used to score TCR-TCR, TCR-HLA and TCR-CMV co-occurrence, with a repertoire-size bias correction applied to TCR pairs. False discovery rates were estimated in a later analysis by permuting HLA or CMV assignments 20 times. In a later analysis, co-occurring TCRs were grouped using DBSCAN, and TCRdist sequence similarity was added for clustering within HLA-allele-positive subsets. Repertoires with fewer than 30,000 or more than 120,000 public chains were left out of co-occurrence clustering, as were about five repertoires with anomalous nucleotide sharing. The table was pulled from immuneACCESS by TCRdb, which kept in-frame rearrangements only. Such tables lose some clones; where checked, under half of the loss comes from unresolved V genes, and the rest has no known cause. The V and J calls and the clone size are those of that table, but D and trimming were determined from the DNA. For this sample there are roughly 130,000 clones; 80% appear just once. Around 2% of the sample belongs to the ten largest clones.

This clone has a single count. Its cognate antigen has yet to be identified. Base qualities are not at hand, and no much larger clone is one base apart. Here is what the overall study found, with its caveats: In both the original and validation cohorts, the classifier was reported to diagnose cytomegalovirus status with high specificity and sensitivity. A later analysis reported that several top co-occurrence clusters appeared linked to parvovirus B19, influenza, CMV and Epstein-Barr virus. A later analysis found that most CMV-associated TCR beta chains appeared HLA-restricted, with HLA associations seemingly driven largely by CMV exposure. A further reported finding was that TCR beta sequences accurately predicted the HLA-A and HLA-B alleles for most subjects in the first cohort. The 87-base-pair reads could not distinguish some IMGT-functional V segments, including TRBV6-2 and TRBV6-3, so those segments were excluded. Correlated functional status among segregating V segments might reflect linkage disequilibrium, but an unknown experimental factor could not be ruled out. According to a later genetic analysis, donors in an Asian-associated ancestry cluster had fewer N-insertions in productive TCRs than the roughly 700-donor mean. While some public TCRs were present in many individuals, most TCR sequences turned up only very rarely across donors. V-gene and J-gene trimming of TCR beta chains was associated with a missense DCLRE1C variant in a later genetic analysis, and the association was replicated in an independent cohort. In vitro tests confirmed that a few of the cytomegalovirus-associated TCR beta chains recognize cytomegalovirus antigens. According to the authors, the approach could potentially be generalized to other disease states and immunological phenotypes. A later analysis found that HLA-associated TCR beta chains were more clonally expanded and had lower generation probabilities than equally common non-associated chains. Because HLA typing was missing for some donors at each locus, association tests included only the typed subset. Strong co-occurrence of HLA alleles, especially DR and DQ, made assigning TCR associations to individual alleles difficult. In this cohort, only TCR beta chains were sequenced, and detectable features were limited by the absence of alpha or paired-chain data. Immune exposure information for the cohort was limited to CMV serostatus. The sequencing pipeline was judged likely to have produced a cluster of highly shared sequence variants as a technical artifact. Because counts were too low, 15 or so rarely observed V segments, including chromosome 9 orphons, were excluded from the earlier analysis of under 650 of the donors. In an earlier analysis of some 640 of the donors, most TCR beta V segments were observed in productive rearrangements about 87% or about 30% of the time, broadly matching IMGT annotations. A total of 164 TCR beta chains were listed by the study as associated with cytomegalovirus. A later analysis found that TCR association rates varied across HLA loci, with DRB1 alleles showing the most associated TCRs and HLA-C alleles the fewest. A later analysis associated about 16,000 TCR beta sequences with specific HLA alleles at a false discovery rate of 0.05. Presence/absence analyses assumed roughly uniform sequencing depth across donors, an assumption that may not hold.

The sequence came from a man aged 30-40 years in good health and CMV-seronegative. Material for sequencing was PBMCs. The V and J genes are TRBV7-2 and TRBJ1-4, with 9 middle bases fitting TRBD1. Read as DNA, the sequence is TGTGCCAGCAGCAGCCCGGGACAGGGTGATGAAAAACTGTTTTTT. Its translation reads: CASSSPGQGDEKLFF. With the rest looked up from the reference TRBV7-2 and TRBJ1-4 genes rather than sequenced, the full variable domain is GAGVSQSPSNKVTEKGKDVELRCDPISGHTALYWYRQSLGQGLEFLIYFQGNSAPDKSGLPSDRFSAERTGGSVSTLTIQRTQQEDSAVYLCASSSPGQGDEKLFFGSGTQLSVL.